This TCR beta chain was obtained from a study of blood T cells in healthy people across ages. Donors each provided about 9.5 milliliters of peripheral blood. This clonotype was seen a few times. A second PCR of roughly 7 to 11 cycles used a sample-barcoded 5' primer and a J-beta primer mix. In TCRdb, the 5' RACE reads were re-called with MiXCR into one record per CDR3 protein. The data contain 270,000 or so distinct CDR3 sequences, roughly 27% of them singletons. From germline, CDR1 is WNHNN and CDR2 SYGVQD (reference sequence). The CDR3 is made up of 15 amino acids. V trimming: 0 bases; J trimming: 6 bases; junction bases outside the gene matches: 6.

The chain has TRBV10-1 and TRBJ2-7, with TRBD1 matching 9 bases. The TCR originated in a woman in her seventies in good health. Sequenced: blood. This chain's CDR3 is CASSESRTGVSEQYF. CDR3 nucleotides: TGCGCCAGCAGTGAGTCTCGGACAGGGGTGTCCGAGCAGTACTTC.